The clone carrying this T cell receptor beta chain was recorded once. This sample is drawn from a study of blood T cell repertoires in COVID-19. Study-wide background: From T cells, B-cell-depleted T cells, or PBMCs came the material, which was cDNA or gDNA.

Per the study methods: The authors estimated nucleated cell counts from reference gene primer amplification. Some clones are missing from TCRdb's copy, which holds only in-frame ones; the method was immunoSEQ multiplex PCR. The V and J calls and clone size are taken from that table; D and trimming were inferred from the DNA. Of some 220,000 clones in the sample, about 86% are singletons; the top ten hold about 1.3%. The CDR3 extends over 16 amino acids. Germline values: CDR1 SGHRS, CDR2 YFSETQ. Trimming removed 4 bases from V and 4 bases from J; junction bases left unmatched: 8. The J gene is TRBJ2-5, the V gene TRBV5-1; TRBD2 matches 12 bases. This TCR was recovered from a woman in her forties with acute COVID-19. The sequencing sample was made of PBMCs or T cells enriched from blood (not recorded which). CDR3: CASSHMTSGRGETQYF. CDR3 DNA: TGCGCCAGCAGCCACATGACTAGCGGGAGAGGAGAGACCCAGTACTTC. Full variable domain (missing parts from reference TRBV5-1 and TRBJ2-5): KAGVTQTPRYLIKTRGQQVTLSCSPISGHRSVSWYQQTPGQGLQFLFEYFSETQRNKGNFPGRFSGRQFSNSRSEMNVSTLELGDSALYLCASSHMTSGRGETQYFGPGTRLLVL.